This T cell receptor beta chain was profiled in a study of cytomegalovirus exposure and HLA in healthy donors. Points from the study as a whole: Fewer N-insertions than the approximately 700-donor mean were reportedly shown by an Asian-associated ancestry cluster in a later analysis. In a later analysis, several top co-occurrence clusters appeared linked to parvovirus B19, influenza, CMV and Epstein-Barr virus.

Comments on this clone: What it binds is unknown.

In the PCR, 60 Vbeta and 13 Jbeta primers were used. Clones were read by immunoSEQ multiplex PCR, and TCRdb kept only the in-frame ones, dropping some. Its table lists about 25,000 clones. Material for sequencing was PBMCs. This clonotype was sampled from a male donor in good health and CMV-seropositive.

The CDR3 DNA follows: TGCGCCAGCACCCTGGGAGGGTTCGGAAACACCATATATTTT. It is translated as CASTLGGFGNTIYF. This sequence joins TRBV10-1 and TRBJ1-3; D is undetermined. This CDR3 spans 14 amino acids. The germline V and J ends were trimmed by 7 bases and 4 bases, with 14 bases remaining between them. CDR1 is WNHNN, CDR2 SYGVQD, per germline (reference sequence).